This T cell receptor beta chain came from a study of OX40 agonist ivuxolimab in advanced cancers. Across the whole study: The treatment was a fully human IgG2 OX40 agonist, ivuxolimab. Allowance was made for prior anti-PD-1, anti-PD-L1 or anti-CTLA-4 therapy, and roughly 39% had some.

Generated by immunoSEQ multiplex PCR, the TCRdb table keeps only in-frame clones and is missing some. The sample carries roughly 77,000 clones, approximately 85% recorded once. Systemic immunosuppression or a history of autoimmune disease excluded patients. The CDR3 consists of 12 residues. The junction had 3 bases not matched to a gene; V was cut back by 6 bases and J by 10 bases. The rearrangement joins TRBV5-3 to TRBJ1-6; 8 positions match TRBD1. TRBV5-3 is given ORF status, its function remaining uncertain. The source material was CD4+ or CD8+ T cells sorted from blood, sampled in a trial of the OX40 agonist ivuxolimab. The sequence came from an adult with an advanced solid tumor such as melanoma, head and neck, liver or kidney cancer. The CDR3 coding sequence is TGTGCCAGAATCAGGACAGGGTCACCCCTCCACTTT. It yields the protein CARIRTGSPLHF.